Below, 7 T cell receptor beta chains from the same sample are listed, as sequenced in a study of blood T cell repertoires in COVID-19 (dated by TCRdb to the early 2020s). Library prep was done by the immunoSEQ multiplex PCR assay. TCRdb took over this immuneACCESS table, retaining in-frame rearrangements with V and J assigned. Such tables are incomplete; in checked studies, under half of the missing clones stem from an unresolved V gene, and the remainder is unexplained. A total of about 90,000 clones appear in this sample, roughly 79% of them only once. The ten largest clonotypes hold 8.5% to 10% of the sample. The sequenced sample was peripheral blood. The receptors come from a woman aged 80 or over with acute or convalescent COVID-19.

The CDR3 loop reads CASSLGASGPYEQYF. The CDR3 coding sequence is TGTGCCAGCAGCTTAGGGGCTAGCGGGCCCTACGAGCAGTACTTC. This chain joins TRBV11-2 and TRBJ2-7, with 8 bases identical to TRBD2. The CDR3 runs to 15 residues. After removal of 1 base from V and 2 bases from J, the junction contained 4 bases not matched to a gene. CDR1 is SGHAT, CDR2 FQNNGV, per germline.

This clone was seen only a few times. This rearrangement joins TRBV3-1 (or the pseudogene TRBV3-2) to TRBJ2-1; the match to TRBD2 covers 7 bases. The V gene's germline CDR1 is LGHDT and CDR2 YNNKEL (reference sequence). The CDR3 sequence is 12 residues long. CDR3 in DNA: TGTGCAAGCGGGAACGGGGTCGGTGAGCAGTTCTTC. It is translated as CASGNGVGEQFF.

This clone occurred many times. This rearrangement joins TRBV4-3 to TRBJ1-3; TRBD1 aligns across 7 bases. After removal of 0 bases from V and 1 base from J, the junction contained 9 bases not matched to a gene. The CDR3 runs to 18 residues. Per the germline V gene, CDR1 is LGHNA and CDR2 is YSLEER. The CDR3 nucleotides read TGCGCCAGCAGCCAAGAGACCCTGGGACAGTCGTCTGGAAACACCATATATTTT. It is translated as CASSQETLGQSSGNTIYF.

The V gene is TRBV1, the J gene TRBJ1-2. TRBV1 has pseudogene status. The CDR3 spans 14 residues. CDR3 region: CTSSQDFENYGYTF. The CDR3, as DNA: TGCACCAGCAGCCAAGATTTTGAGAACTATGGCTACACCTTC.

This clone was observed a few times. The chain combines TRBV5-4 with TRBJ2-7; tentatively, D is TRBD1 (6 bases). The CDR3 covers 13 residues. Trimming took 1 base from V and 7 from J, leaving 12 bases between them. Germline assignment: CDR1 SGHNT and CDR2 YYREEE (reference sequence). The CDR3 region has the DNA TGTGCCAGCAGCTTGTCAGGGGAAGGTGAGCAGTACTTC. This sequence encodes CASSLSGEGEQYF.

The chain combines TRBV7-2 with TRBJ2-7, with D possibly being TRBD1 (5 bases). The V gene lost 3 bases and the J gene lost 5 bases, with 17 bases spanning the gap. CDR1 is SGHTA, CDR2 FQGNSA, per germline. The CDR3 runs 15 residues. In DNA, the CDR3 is TGTGCCAGCAGCTTTGTAGGGGTCATAGTCGACGAGCAGTACTTC. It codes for CASSFVGVIVDEQYF.

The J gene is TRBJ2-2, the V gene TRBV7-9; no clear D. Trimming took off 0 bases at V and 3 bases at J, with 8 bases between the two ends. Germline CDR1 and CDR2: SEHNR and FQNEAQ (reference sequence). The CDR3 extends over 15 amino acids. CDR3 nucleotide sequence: TGTGCCAGCAGCTTAGCTGGCCGATACACCGGGGAGCTGTTTTTT. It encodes CASSLAGRYTGELFF.